The 14 T cell receptor beta chains in this list originate from one sample, sequenced in a study of early T cells in non-severe SARS-CoV-2 infection. TCRdb re-analysed the 5' RACE reads in MiXCR, keeping a single row per CDR3 protein. The table lists approximately 90,000 distinct CDR3 sequences, 8% to 13% of them singletons. The sequences come from whole blood, collected at baseline. These receptor sequences come from an adult who was a healthcare worker with PCR-confirmed SARS-CoV-2 infection or an uninfected control (not recorded which).

At least ten counts were recorded for this clonotype. This sequence joins TRBV5-4 and TRBJ2-2; D gene ambiguous. This CDR3 comprises 15 residues. Trimming pared 0 bases from V and 2 bases from J, leaving 8 bases between. The germline V gene encodes CDR1 SGHNT and CDR2 YYREEE (reference sequence). The CDR3 loop reads CASSLERANTGELFF. CDR3 sequence (DNA): TGTGCCAGCAGCTTGGAAAGGGCTAACACCGGGGAGCTGTTTTTT.

This clonotype turned up a few times. The rearrangement uses TRBV20-1 and TRBJ1-1; 8 bases agree with TRBD1. This CDR3 comprises 14 residues. V shed 2 bases and J 3 bases; nucleotides not matched to a gene: 5. Germline CDR1 reads DFQATT; CDR2 reads SNEGSKA (reference sequence). CDR3 sequence reads: CSARSQGAYTEAFF. DNA for the CDR3: TGCAGTGCTAGATCTCAGGGGGCTTACACTGAAGCTTTCTTT.

The V and J genes are TRBV2 and TRBJ2-5; TRBD2 matches at 15 bases. Per germline, CDR1 SNHLY and CDR2 FYNNEI. V was clipped by 3 bases and J by 4 bases; unmatched bases: 3. There are 16 residues in the CDR3. The CDR3 DNA is TGTGCCAGCAGTGACGGACTAGCGGGGGGGAGAGAGACCCAGTACTTC. Translating gives CASSDGLAGGRETQYF.

J is TRBJ2-2 and V is TRBV29-1, with TRBD1 identical over 7 bases. This CDR3 is 11 amino acids long. The V gene end was trimmed by 7 bases and the J gene end by 5 bases; junction bases not matched to a gene: 1. Germline CDR1 and CDR2: SQVTM and ANQGSEA. This CDR3 is CSARGTGELFF. As DNA, the CDR3 is TGCAGCGCCAGGGGGACCGGGGAGCTGTTTTTT.

Concerning this clonotype: Its ends do not fully match the called genes, so a read error is possible. This chain links TRBV6-5 with TRBJ2-2, with 7 bases fitting TRBD1. CDR3 length: 16 amino acids. Per the germline V gene, CDR1 is MNHEY and CDR2 is SVGAGI. Here the CDR3 DNA reads TGTGCCAGCAGTCACTCCGGGACAGAGAACACCGGGGAGCTGTTTTTT. This encodes CASSHSGTENTGELFF.

V and J are TRBV4-1 and TRBJ2-3, with D possibly matching TRBD1 (5 bases). The CDR3 runs to 15 residues. Germline CDR1 is MGHRA and CDR2 is YSYEKL. Trimming removed 0 bases from V and 0 bases from J, with 7 bases in between. CDR3 DNA: TGCGCCAGCAGCCAAGAGGACACAAGCACAGATACGCAGTATTTT. Translated, it gives CASSQEDTSTDTQYF.

The V call is TRBV20-1, the J call TRBJ2-7; 12 nucleotides line up with TRBD2. The CDR3 is 15 amino acids. Germline V gene data show CDR1 as DFQATT and CDR2 as SNEGSKA (reference sequence). The V gene end was trimmed by 0 bases and the J gene end by 6 bases; junction bases not matched to a gene: 6. CDR3 bases: TGCAGTGCTAGAGATCCAGGACTAGCGGGAACCGAGCAGTACTTC. Its translation is CSARDPGLAGTEQYF.

The rearrangement uses TRBV19 and TRBJ1-2; tentative D call: TRBD1 (5 bases). CDR3 length: 15 amino acids. Trimming removed 3 bases from V and 2 bases from J, with 13 bases in between. Germline V CDR1 and CDR2: LNHDA, SQIVND (reference sequence). DNA of the CDR3: TGTGCCAGTAGTATCTCGACAGACCTAAACTATGGCTACACCTTC. Amino acid sequence: CASSISTDLNYGYTF.

This clonotype has ten or more counts. The chain recombines TRBV12-3 or TRBV12-4 with TRBJ2-5; D is uncertain. This CDR3 spans 14 amino acids. Trimming took off 3 bases at V and 3 bases at J, with 11 bases between the two ends. The chain's CDR3 is CASSFQQREETQYF. In nucleotides, the CDR3 is TGTGCCAGCAGTTTCCAACAGAGAGAAGAGACCCAGTACTTC.

This clonotype was counted a few times. This sequence joins TRBV5-6 and TRBJ1-1; D is undetermined. Looked up from germline, CDR1 is SGHDT and CDR2 is YYEEEE. This CDR3 is built from 15 residues. With 0 bases removed from V and 4 bases from J, the gap between germline ends came to 13 bases. The CDR3 here is CASSLAPFLGTEAFF. The CDR3 region has the DNA TGTGCCAGCAGCTTGGCGCCTTTCTTGGGCACTGAAGCTTTCTTT.

Concerning this clonotype: Possible read error: a much larger clone is one base away. The chain has TRBV5-6 and TRBJ2-3, with D unclear. This CDR3 contains 13 residues. The V end lost 0 bases, the J end lost 5 bases, and 7 bases lay between the germline ends. Germline CDR1 and CDR2: SGHDT and YYEEEE. The CDR3 DNA sequence: TGTGCCAGCAGCTTGGGGTCACTAGATACGCAGTATTTT. It codes for CASSLGSLDTQYF.

This clonotype came up a few times. The CDR3: CASSFLQGVPGANVLTF. In nucleotides, the CDR3 is TGTGCCAGCAGCTTCCTCCAGGGGGTCCCTGGGGCCAACGTCCTGACTTTC. The chain joins TRBV7-2 to TRBJ2-6, with TRBD1 matching over 7 bases. The CDR3 totals 17 residues. The J segment lost 2 bases and the V segment lost 3 bases, leaving 7 bases of the junction unmatched. Germline lookup yields CDR1 SGHTA and CDR2 FQGNSA.

This clonotype was detected a few times. The rearrangement joins TRBV10-2 to TRBJ2-5, with D perhaps matching TRBD1 (5 bases). This CDR3 is built from 15 residues. Trimming removed 10 bases from V and 5 bases from J, with 23 bases in between. Per the germline V gene, CDR1 is WSHSY and CDR2 is SAAADI. In DNA form, the CDR3 reads TGCGCCACTTCCACGCCGGACCTAGGGGTGGAGACCCAGTACTTC. As protein: CATSTPDLGVETQYF.

As to this clonotype: One end of the junction varies from germline; a read error may be responsible. The genes are TRBV19 and TRBJ2-7; D call uncertain. The CDR3 covers 15 residues. CDR1 is LNHDA and CDR2 is SQIVND in the germline V gene (reference sequence). CDR3 sequence reads: CATSGFKGGTYEQYF. In nucleotides, the CDR3 is TGTGCCACTAGTGGTTTCAAAGGCGGCACCTACGAGCAGTACTTC.